This is a list of T cell receptor beta chains from one sample in a study of T cells in Graves' hyperthyroidism and ophthalmopathy. Using its own MiXCR run on the multiplex PCR reads, TCRdb lists one record per CDR3 protein. Of about 500,000 distinct CDR3 sequences in the sample, 17% were seen once. Input material: blood. All receptors come from a woman under 30 with Graves' ophthalmopathy. The conserved cysteine and the conserved F or W are not part of the CDR3 here. The order of the fields is CDR3 length, D gene, J gene, V gene, CDR3 protein. The D gene is left open where the match is weak.

CDR3 length: 10
D gene: NA
J gene: TRBJ2-1
V gene: TRBV20-1
CDR3 protein: SARTDDNEQF

CDR3 length: 11
D gene: NA
J gene: TRBJ1-5
V gene: TRBV7-2
CDR3 protein: ASSFRGGQPQH

CDR3 length: 12
D gene: TRBD1
J gene: TRBJ1-2
V gene: TRBV2
CDR3 protein: ASSERQGASGYT

CDR3 length: 13
D gene: TRBD1
J gene: TRBJ2-3
V gene: TRBV5-6
CDR3 protein: ASSSTGGGTDTQY

CDR3 length: 13
D gene: NA
J gene: TRBJ1-1
V gene: TRBV19
CDR3 protein: ASRAGAPTHTEAF

CDR3 length: 14
D gene: TRBD2
J gene: TRBJ2-7
V gene: TRBV15
CDR3 protein: ATSRRGTSVSYEQY

CDR3 length: 13
D gene: NA
J gene: TRBJ2-7
V gene: TRBV4-1
CDR3 protein: ASRDPGSGVYEQY

CDR3 length: 11
D gene: NA
J gene: TRBJ2-5
V gene: TRBV20-1
CDR3 protein: SAVRDPVETQY

CDR3 length: 12
D gene: NA
J gene: TRBJ2-5
V gene: TRBV2
CDR3 protein: ASSDPGDQETQY

CDR3 length: 11
D gene: NA
J gene: TRBJ2-3
V gene: TRBV28
CDR3 protein: ASSTGLGNTQY

CDR3 length: 10
D gene: NA
J gene: TRBJ2-7
V gene: TRBV29-1
CDR3 protein: SVFAQGGEQY

CDR3 length: 13
D gene: TRBD1
J gene: TRBJ1-1
V gene: TRBV9
CDR3 protein: ASSVGGGVGTEAF

CDR3 length: 14
D gene: NA
J gene: TRBJ2-7
V gene: TRBV6-1
CDR3 protein: ASSWRQYARVSEQY

CDR3 length: 12
D gene: TRBD2
J gene: TRBJ2-7
V gene: TRBV19
CDR3 protein: ASSMQRGVYEQY

CDR3 length: 16
D gene: TRBD1
J gene: TRBJ2-2
V gene: TRBV11-2
CDR3 protein: ASSSTINTDRSTGELF

CDR3 length: 12
D gene: TRBD2
J gene: TRBJ2-5
V gene: TRBV30
CDR3 protein: AWMGGGIQETQY

CDR3 length: 13
D gene: NA
J gene: TRBJ1-6
V gene: TRBV6-1
CDR3 protein: ASSEKPADNSPLH

CDR3 length: 14
D gene: TRBD1
J gene: TRBJ1-6
V gene: TRBV9
CDR3 protein: ASSVNRGRDNSPLH

CDR3 length: 14
D gene: NA
J gene: TRBJ2-3
V gene: TRBV15
CDR3 protein: ATSSRAGKSTDTQY

CDR3 length: 13
D gene: TRBD2
J gene: TRBJ2-1
V gene: TRBV7-9
CDR3 protein: ASSPSGTSYNEQF

CDR3 length: 17
D gene: NA
J gene: TRBJ2-3
V gene: TRBV28
CDR3 protein: ASSLFSGEAGSDRDTQY

CDR3 length: 15
D gene: TRBD2
J gene: TRBJ2-3
V gene: TRBV6-1
CDR3 protein: ASSWTSGGGGTDTQY

CDR3 length: 13
D gene: NA
J gene: TRBJ1-2
V gene: TRBV11-2
CDR3 protein: ASSPFGGLNYGYT

CDR3 length: 13
D gene: NA
J gene: TRBJ1-1
V gene: TRBV20-1
CDR3 protein: SARDSGQGSTEAF

CDR3 length: 11
D gene: TRBD2
J gene: TRBJ2-7
V gene: TRBV12-3/TRBV12-4
CDR3 protein: ASSPGLSSEQY

CDR3 length: 13
D gene: TRBD2
J gene: TRBJ2-7
V gene: TRBV7-2
CDR3 protein: ASSSSGRAYYEQY

CDR3 length: 14
D gene: TRBD1
J gene: TRBJ2-7
V gene: TRBV7-9
CDR3 protein: ASSHRTGGGGYEQY

CDR3 length: 12
D gene: TRBD1
J gene: TRBJ2-7
V gene: TRBV5-5
CDR3 protein: ASSPWTGRHEQY

CDR3 length: 9
D gene: NA
J gene: TRBJ2-2
V gene: TRBV19
CDR3 protein: ASSGAGELF

CDR3 length: 9
D gene: NA
J gene: TRBJ2-7
V gene: TRBV2
CDR3 protein: ASSDGYEQY

CDR3 length: 12
D gene: NA
J gene: TRBJ2-3
V gene: TRBV6-1
CDR3 protein: ASSGAPGTDTQY